Reported below is one T cell receptor (beta chain). Living in 20 to 30 US areas, the participants were between about 18 and 100 years of age. Recovered status in Cohort 3 required two negative PCRs, clearance, or symptom resolution. Germline values: CDR1 SGHVS, CDR2 FNYEAQ. The trim removed 1 base at V and 3 bases at J, leaving 9 bases unmatched. This CDR3 is built from 16 residues. The data stem from a study of blood T cell repertoires in COVID-19. This table comes from immunoSEQ multiplex PCR, and its TCRdb copy is limited to in-frame clones, with some not included. The sample yields about 300,000 clones, approximately 88% seen once.

The source is a man in his 60s who had recovered from COVID-19. The specimen sequenced was PBMCs or T cells enriched from blood (not recorded which). The chain carries TRBV7-6 and TRBJ2-7; the match to TRBD1 covers 7 bases. The CDR3: CASSLGGTASNYEQYF. As DNA, the CDR3 is TGTGCCAGCAGCTTAGGTGGGACAGCGTCTAACTACGAGCAGTACTTC.